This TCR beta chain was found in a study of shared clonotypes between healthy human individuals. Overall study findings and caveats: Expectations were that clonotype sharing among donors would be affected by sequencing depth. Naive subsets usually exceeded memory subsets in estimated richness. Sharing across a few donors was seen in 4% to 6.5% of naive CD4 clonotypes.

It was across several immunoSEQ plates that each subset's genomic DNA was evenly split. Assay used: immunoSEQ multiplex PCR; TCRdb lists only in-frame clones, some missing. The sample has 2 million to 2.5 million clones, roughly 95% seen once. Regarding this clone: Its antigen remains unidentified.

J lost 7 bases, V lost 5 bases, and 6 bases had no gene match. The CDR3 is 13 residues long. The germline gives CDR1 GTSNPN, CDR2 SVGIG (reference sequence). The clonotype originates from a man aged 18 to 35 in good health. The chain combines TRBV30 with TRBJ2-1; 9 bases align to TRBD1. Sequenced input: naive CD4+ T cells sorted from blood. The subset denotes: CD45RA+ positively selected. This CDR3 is CAWSGQGPNEQFF. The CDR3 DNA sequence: TGTGCCTGGTCGGGACAGGGCCCGAATGAGCAGTTCTTC.